Presented here are 10 T cell receptor beta chains from one specimen sequenced in a study of cytomegalovirus exposure and HLA in healthy donors. The PCR employed 60 Vbeta primers together with 13 Jbeta primers. Measured with immunoSEQ multiplex PCR; TCRdb has only the in-frame clones, and not every one. This sample has 160,000 or so clones, with 60% to 85% found just once. Specimen: PBMCs. The receptors here all came from a man aged 50-60 years in good health and CMV-seropositive.

V is TRBV7-2 and J is TRBJ1-6; no firm D call. Trimming cost V 2 bases and J 6 bases, with 8 bases left between them. The CDR3 has 14 residues. Germline V gene lookup returns CDR1 SGHTA and CDR2 FQGNSA. The CDR3 sequence: CASSLPVRNSPLHF. The CDR3 DNA follows: TGTGCCAGCAGCTTACCGGTGCGTAATTCACCCCTCCACTTT.

V usage is TRBV28 and J usage is TRBJ2-3; D may be TRBD1 (5 bases). CDR1 and CDR2 (germline): MDHEN, SYDVKM. The CDR3 spans 13 residues. V lost 4 bases and J lost 0, with 5 bases in between. The CDR3 DNA reads as TGTGCCAGCAGTTCAGGGAGCACAGATACGCAGTATTTT. It is translated as CASSSGSTDTQYF.

The genes are TRBV9 and TRBJ1-6; TRBD1 matches at 7 bases. The CDR3 runs 15 residues. The V gene end was trimmed by 4 bases and the J gene end by 7 bases; junction bases not matched to a gene: 8. CDR1 is SGDLS and CDR2 is YYNGEE in the germline V gene. The CDR3 protein is CASSPMTGTNSPLHF. The CDR3 nucleotides are TGTGCCAGCAGCCCGATGACAGGGACAAATTCACCCCTCCACTTT.

The chain carries TRBV7-2 and TRBJ1-2; no clear D. The V gene's germline CDR1 is SGHTA and CDR2 FQGNSA. The ends were cut back, 1 base at V and 4 bases at J, with 10 bases in the middle. CDR3 length: 14 amino acids. The CDR3 region has the DNA TGTGCCAGCAGCTTAGGGCCTTTACCCTATGGCTACACCTTC. It specifies CASSLGPLPYGYTF.

CDR3 sequence: CASRLTGTENVYF. The CDR3 nucleotides read TGCGCCAGCAGATTGACCGGGACAGAAAACGTGTACTTC. The chain combines TRBV4-3 with TRBJ2-7; 7 bases match TRBD1. The CDR3 is made up of 13 amino acids. Germline CDR1 and CDR2: LGHNA and YSLEER. Unmatched junction bases numbered 14, after V lost 6 bases and J lost 12 bases.

The chain employs TRBV7-2 and TRBJ1-3; 7 nucleotides align to TRBD1. The ends lost 1 base at V and 2 bases at J; junction bases unmatched: 5. This CDR3 is built from 16 residues. The germline V gene has CDR1 SGHTA and CDR2 FQGNSA. CDR3 protein: CASSLVGTDPGNTIYF. The CDR3, as DNA: TGTGCCAGCAGCTTAGTGGGGACAGACCCTGGAAACACCATATATTTT. The full variable domain, with the rest looked up from reference TRBV7-2 and TRBJ1-3, is GAGVSQSPSNKVTEKGKDVELRCDPISGHTALYWYRQSLGQGLEFLIYFQGNSAPDKSGLPSDRFSAERTGGSVSTLTIQRTQQEDSAVYLCASSLVGTDPGNTIYFGEGSWLTVV.

The chain combines TRBV15 with TRBJ1-2; TRBD1 aligns across 9 bases. J was trimmed by 11 bases and V by 6 bases; bases with no gene match: 10. CDR1 and CDR2 from the germline V gene are LNHNV and YYDKDF (reference sequence). The CDR3 extends over 13 amino acids. The CDR3 protein is CATSSHLTGGYTF. DNA for the CDR3: TGTGCCACCAGTTCCCATTTGACAGGGGGATACACCTTC.

This clone came up a few times. The chain recombines TRBV5-1 with TRBJ1-1, with 9 bases lining up with TRBD1. V shed 1 base, J shed 5 bases, and the junction held 9 bases outside the gene matches. The germline V gene has CDR1 SGHRS and CDR2 YFSETQ. There are 16 residues in the CDR3. DNA of the CDR3: TGCGCCAGCAGCTTGACACAGGGGGCGGGAAGGACTGAAGCTTTCTTT. Amino acid sequence: CASSLTQGAGRTEAFF.

This chain uses TRBV10-3 with TRBJ2-5; D might be TRBD2 (5 bases). Trimming took off 3 bases at V and 3 bases at J, with 14 bases between the two ends. The CDR3 has 15 amino acids. Germline assignment: CDR1 ENHRY and CDR2 SYGVKD. The CDR3 is CAISDPDLGKETQYF. The CDR3 DNA reads as TGTGCCATCAGTGACCCGGACTTGGGAAAAGAGACCCAGTACTTC.

The rearrangement links TRBV4-1 to TRBJ2-3, with TRBD1 matching over 8 bases. Trimming cost V 0 bases and J 1 base; bases outside gene matches: 6. The germline V gene encodes CDR1 MGHRA and CDR2 YSYEKL. The CDR3 is made up of 17 amino acids. The CDR3 loop reads CASSQEPGGGGTDTQYF. The DNA for the CDR3 is TGCGCCAGCAGCCAAGAACCAGGGGGCGGCGGCACAGATACGCAGTATTTT.